This TCR beta chain appears in the sequencing data of a study of blood T cell repertoires in COVID-19. The CDR3 has 13 amino acids. Germline V gene sequence: CDR1 SGHRS, CDR2 YFSETQ. Trimming took off 2 bases at V and 0 bases at J, with 3 bases between the two ends. Sequencing used immunoSEQ multiplex PCR; TCRdb keeps in-frame clones, though not all of them. Here the sample spans about 170,000 clones, around nine tenths being singletons. The sample consisted of peripheral blood. The V gene is TRBV5-1, the J gene TRBJ1-3, with D uncertain. The source of this sequence is a woman older than 75 with COVID-19, enrolled during active disease. CDR3 sequence (DNA): TGCGCCAGCAGCTTTCTCTCTGGAAACACCATATATTTT. It yields the protein CASSFLSGNTIYF.